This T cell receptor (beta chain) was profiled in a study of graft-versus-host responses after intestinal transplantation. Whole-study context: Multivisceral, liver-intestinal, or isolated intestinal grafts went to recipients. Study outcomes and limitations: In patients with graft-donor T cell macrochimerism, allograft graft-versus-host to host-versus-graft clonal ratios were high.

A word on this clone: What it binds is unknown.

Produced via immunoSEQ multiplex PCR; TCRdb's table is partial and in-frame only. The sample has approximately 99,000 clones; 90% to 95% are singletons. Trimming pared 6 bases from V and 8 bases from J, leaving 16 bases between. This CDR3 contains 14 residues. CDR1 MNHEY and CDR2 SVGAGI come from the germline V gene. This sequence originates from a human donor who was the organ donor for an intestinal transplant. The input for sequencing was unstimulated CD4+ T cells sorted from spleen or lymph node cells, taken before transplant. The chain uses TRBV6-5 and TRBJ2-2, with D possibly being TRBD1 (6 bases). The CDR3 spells CASRLDSPRGELFF. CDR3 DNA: TGTGCCAGCAGACTGGACAGTCCCAGAGGGGAGCTGTTTTTT.